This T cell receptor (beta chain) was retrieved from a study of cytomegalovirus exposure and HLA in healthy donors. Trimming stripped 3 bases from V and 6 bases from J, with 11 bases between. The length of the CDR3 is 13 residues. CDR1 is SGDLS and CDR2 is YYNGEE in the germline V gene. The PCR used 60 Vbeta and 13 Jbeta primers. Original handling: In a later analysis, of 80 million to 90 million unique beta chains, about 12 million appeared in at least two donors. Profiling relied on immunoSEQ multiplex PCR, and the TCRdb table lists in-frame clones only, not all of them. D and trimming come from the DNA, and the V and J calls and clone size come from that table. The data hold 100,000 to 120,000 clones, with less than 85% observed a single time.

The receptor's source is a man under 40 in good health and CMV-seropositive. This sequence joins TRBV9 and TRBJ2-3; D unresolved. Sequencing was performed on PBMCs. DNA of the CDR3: TGTGCCAGCAGCGGTAATAACCGGGATACGCAGTATTTT. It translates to CASSGNNRDTQYF.